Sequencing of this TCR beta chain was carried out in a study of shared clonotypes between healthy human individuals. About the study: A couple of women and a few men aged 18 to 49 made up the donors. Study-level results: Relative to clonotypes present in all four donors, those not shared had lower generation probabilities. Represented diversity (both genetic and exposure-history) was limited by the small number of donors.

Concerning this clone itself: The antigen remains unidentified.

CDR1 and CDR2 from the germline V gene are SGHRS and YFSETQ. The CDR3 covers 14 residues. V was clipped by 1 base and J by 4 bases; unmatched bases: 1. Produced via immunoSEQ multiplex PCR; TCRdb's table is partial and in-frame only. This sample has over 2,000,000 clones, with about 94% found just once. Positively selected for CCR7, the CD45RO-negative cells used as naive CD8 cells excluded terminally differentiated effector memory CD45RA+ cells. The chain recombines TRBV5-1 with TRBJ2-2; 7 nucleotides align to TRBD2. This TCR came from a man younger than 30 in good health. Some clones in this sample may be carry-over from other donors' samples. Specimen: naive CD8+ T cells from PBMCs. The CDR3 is CASSLTSATGELFF. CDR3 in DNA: TGCGCCAGCAGCTTGACTAGCGCCACCGGGGAGCTGTTTTTT.